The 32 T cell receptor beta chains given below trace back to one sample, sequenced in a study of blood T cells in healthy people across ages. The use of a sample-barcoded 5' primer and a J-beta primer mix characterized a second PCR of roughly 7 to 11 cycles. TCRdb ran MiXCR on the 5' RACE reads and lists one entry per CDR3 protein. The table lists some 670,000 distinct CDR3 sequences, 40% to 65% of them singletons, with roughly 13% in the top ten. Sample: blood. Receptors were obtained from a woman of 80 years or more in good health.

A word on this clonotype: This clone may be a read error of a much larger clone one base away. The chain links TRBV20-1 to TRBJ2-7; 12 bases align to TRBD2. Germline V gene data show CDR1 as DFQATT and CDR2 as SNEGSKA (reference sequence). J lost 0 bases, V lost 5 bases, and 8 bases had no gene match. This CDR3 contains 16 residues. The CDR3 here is CSAGATSGGHSYEQYF. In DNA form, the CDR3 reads TGCAGTGCTGGAGCTACTAGCGGGGGGCACTCCTACGAGCAGTACTTC.

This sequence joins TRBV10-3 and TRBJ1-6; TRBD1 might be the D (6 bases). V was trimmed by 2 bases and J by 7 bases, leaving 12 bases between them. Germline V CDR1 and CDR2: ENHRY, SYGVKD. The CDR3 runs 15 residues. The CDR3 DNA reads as TGTGCCATCAGTGAGGGAAACAGGGAGAATTCACCCCTCCACTTT. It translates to CAISEGNRENSPLHF.

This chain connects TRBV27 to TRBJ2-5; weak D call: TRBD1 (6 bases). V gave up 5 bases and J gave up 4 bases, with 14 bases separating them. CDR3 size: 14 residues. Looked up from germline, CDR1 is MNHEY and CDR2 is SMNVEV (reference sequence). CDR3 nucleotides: TGTGCCAGCAGTGGATACAGGGCAGGAGAGACCCAGTACTTC. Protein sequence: CASSGYRAGETQYF.

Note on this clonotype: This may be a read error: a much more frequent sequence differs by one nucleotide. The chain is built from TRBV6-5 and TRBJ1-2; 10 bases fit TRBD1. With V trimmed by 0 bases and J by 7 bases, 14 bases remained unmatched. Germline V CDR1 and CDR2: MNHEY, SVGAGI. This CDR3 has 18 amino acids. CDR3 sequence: CASSYSRGTGDPWAGYTF. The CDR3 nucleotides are TGTGCCAGCAGTTACTCGCGTGGGACAGGGGATCCCTGGGCTGGCTACACCTTC.

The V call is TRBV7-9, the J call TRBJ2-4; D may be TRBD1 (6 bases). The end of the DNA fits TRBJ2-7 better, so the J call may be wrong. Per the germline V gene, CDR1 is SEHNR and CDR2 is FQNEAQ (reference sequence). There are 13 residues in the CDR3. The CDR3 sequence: CASRPIQGYEQYF. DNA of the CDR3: TGTGCCAGCAGGCCTATACAGGGCTACGAGCAGTACTTC.

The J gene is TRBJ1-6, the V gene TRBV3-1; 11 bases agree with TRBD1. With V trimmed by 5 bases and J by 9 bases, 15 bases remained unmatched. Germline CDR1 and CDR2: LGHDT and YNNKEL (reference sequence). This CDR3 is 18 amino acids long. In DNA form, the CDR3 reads TGTGCCAGCAGCGAAAAACGCGCGGGGACAGGGGGTCGTTCACCCCTCCACTTT. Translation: CASSEKRAGTGGRSPLHF.

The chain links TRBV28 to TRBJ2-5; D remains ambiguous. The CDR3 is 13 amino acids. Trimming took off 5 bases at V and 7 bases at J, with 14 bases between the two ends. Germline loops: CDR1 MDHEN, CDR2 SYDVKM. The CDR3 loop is CASSVGRPGTQYF. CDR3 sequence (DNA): TGTGCCAGCAGTGTGGGCAGACCAGGGACCCAGTACTTC. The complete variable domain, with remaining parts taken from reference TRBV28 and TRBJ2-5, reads DVKVTQSSRYLVKRTGEKVFLECVQDMDHENMFWYRQDPGLGLRLIYFSYDVKMKEKGDIPEGYSVSREKKERFSLILESASTNQTSMYLCASSVGRPGTQYFGPGTRLLVL.

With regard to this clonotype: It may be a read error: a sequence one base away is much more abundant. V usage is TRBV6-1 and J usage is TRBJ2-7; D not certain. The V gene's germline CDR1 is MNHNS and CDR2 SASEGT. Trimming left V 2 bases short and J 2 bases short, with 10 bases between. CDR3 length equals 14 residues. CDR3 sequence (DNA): TGTGCCAGCAGTGAAATGGCCGAGACCTACGAGCAGTACTTC. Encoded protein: CASSEMAETYEQYF.

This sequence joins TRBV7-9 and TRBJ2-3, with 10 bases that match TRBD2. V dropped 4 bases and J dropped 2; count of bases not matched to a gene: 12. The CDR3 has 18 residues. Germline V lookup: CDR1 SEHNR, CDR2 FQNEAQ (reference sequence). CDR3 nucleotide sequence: TGTGCCAGCAGCTCCGGACTAGCGGAGGGGCTTGACACAGATACGCAGTATTTT. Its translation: CASSSGLAEGLDTDTQYF.

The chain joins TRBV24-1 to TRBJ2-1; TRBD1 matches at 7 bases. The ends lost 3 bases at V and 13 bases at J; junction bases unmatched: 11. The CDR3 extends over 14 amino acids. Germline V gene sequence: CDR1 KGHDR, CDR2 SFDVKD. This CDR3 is CATSDAQGWQTQFF. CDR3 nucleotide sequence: TGTGCCACCAGTGATGCACAGGGGTGGCAGACCCAGTTCTTC.

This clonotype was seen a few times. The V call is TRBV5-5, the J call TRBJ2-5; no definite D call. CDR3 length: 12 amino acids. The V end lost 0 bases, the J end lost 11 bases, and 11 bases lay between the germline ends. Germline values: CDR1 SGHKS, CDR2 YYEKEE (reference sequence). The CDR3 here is CASSLASNEQYF. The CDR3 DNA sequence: TGTGCCAGCAGCTTGGCCAGCAATGAGCAGTACTTC.

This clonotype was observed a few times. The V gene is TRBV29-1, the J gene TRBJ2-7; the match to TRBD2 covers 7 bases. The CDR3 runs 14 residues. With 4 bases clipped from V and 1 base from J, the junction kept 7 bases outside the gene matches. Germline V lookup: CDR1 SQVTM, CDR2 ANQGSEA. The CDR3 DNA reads TGCAGCGTTGTCTGGACTAGTTCTTCCTACGAGCAGTACTTC. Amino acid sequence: CSVVWTSSSYEQYF.

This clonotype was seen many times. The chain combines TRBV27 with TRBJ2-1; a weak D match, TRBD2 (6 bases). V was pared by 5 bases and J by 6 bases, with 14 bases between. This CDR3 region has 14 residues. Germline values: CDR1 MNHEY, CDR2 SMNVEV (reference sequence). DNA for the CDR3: TGTGCCAGCAGTCAATACGGGACTGCCAATGAGCAGTTCTTC. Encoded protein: CASSQYGTANEQFF.

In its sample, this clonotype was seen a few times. CDR3 residues: CSAGGTLNTEAFF. The CDR3 DNA reads TGCAGTGCTGGAGGCACCCTGAACACTGAAGCTTTCTTT. This sequence joins TRBV20-1 and TRBJ1-1, with D hard to call. The CDR3 has 13 amino acids. Germline CDR1 reads DFQATT; CDR2 reads SNEGSKA (reference sequence). V was cut by 5 bases and J by 0 bases, with 10 bases left in between.

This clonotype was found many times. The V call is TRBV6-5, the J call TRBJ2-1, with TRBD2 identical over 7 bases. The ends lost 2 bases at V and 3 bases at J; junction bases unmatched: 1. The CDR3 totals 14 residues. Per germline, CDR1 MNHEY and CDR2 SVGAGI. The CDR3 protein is CASSYSGVYNEQFF. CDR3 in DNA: TGTGCCAGCAGTTACAGCGGGGTCTACAATGAGCAGTTCTTC.

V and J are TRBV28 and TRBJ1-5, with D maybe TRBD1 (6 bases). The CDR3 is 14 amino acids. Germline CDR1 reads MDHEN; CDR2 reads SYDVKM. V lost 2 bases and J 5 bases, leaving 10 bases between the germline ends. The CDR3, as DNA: TGTGCCAGCAGTTTAGGACAGCTACATCAGCCCCAGCATTTT. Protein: CASSLGQLHQPQHF.

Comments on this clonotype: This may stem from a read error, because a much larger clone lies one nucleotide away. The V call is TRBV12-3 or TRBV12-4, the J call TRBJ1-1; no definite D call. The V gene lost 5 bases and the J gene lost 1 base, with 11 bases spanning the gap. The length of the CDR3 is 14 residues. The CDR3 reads CASSVYMPNTEAFF. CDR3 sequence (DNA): TGTGCCAGCAGTGTATACATGCCGAACACTGAAGCTTTCTTT.

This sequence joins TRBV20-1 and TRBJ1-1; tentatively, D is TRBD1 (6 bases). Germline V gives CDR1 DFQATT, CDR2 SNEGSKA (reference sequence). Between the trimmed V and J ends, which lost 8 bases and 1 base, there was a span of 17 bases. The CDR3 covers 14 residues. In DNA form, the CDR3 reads TGCAGTCCAACGGTCGCGGGGGCGAACACTGAAGCTTTCTTT. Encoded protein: CSPTVAGANTEAFF.

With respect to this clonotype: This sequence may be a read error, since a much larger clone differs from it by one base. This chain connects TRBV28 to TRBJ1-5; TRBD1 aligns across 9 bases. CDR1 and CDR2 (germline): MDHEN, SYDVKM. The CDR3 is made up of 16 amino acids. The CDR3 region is CASSPGQGYSNKPQHF. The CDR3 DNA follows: TGTGCCAGCAGCCCGGGACAGGGCTATAGCAATAAGCCCCAGCATTTT.

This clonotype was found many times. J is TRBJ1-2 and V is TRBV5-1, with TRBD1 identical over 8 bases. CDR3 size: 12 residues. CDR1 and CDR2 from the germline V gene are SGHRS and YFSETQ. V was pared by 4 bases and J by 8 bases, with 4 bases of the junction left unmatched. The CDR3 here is CASSVDRGGYTF. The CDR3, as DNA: TGCGCCAGCAGCGTAGACAGGGGCGGCTACACCTTC.

CDR3 bases: TGTGCCAGCAGCGTATCGGGGGGAGGCACTGAAGCTTTCTTT. This translates into CASSVSGGGTEAFF. The chain recombines TRBV9 with TRBJ1-1; possible D gene TRBD1, 5 bases. CDR3 length equals 14 residues. Germline CDR1 and CDR2: SGDLS and YYNGEE. V was pared by 1 base and J by 4 bases, with 11 bases between.

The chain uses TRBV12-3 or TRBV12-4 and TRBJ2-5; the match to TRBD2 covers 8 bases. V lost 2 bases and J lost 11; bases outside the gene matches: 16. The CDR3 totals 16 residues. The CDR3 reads CASSLTGREVKNEQYF. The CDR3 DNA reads TGTGCCAGCAGTTTAACGGGGCGGGAGGTGAAAAATGAGCAGTACTTC.

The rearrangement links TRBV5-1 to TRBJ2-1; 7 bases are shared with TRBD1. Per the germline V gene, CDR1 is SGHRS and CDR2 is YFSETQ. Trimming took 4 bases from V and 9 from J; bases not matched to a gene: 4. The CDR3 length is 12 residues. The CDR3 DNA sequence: TGCGCCAGCAGCGCCAACAGGGGTGAGCAGTTCTTC. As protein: CASSANRGEQFF.

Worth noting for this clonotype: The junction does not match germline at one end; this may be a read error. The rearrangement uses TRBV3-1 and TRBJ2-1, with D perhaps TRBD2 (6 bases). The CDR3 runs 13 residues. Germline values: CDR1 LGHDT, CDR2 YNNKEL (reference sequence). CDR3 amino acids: CASSQDRGRERFF. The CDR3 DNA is TGTGCCAGCAGCCAAGACCGGGGGAGAGAGCGGTTCTTC.

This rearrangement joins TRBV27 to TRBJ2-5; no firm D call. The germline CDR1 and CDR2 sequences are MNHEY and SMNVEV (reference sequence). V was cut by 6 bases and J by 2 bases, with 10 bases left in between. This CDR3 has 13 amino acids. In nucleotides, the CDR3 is TGTGCCAGCAGCAGACATGTGCAAGAGACCCAGTACTTC. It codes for CASSRHVQETQYF.

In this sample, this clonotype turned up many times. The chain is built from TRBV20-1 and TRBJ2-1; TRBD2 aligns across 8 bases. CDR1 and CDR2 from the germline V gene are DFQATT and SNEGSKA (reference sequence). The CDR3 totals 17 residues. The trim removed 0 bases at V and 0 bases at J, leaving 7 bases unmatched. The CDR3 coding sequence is TGCAGTGCTAGAGACTTCCTTAGCGGGAACTCCTACAATGAGCAGTTCTTC. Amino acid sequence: CSARDFLSGNSYNEQFF.

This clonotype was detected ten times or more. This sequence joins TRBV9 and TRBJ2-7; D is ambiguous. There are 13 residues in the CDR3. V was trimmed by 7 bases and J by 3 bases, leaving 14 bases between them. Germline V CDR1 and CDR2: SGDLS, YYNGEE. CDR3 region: CASPRTEFYEQYF. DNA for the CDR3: TGTGCCAGCCCCCGGACGGAATTCTACGAGCAGTACTTC.

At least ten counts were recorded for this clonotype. The CDR3 DNA follows: TGTGCCAGCCGGGACATACCCTATGGCTACACCTTC. It codes for CASRDIPYGYTF. J is TRBJ1-2 and V is TRBV27; perhaps TRBD1 as D (6 bases). Trimming removed 8 bases at V and 4 bases at J, with 11 bases between. The CDR3 loop spans 12 amino acids. The V gene's germline CDR1 is MNHEY and CDR2 SMNVEV (reference sequence).

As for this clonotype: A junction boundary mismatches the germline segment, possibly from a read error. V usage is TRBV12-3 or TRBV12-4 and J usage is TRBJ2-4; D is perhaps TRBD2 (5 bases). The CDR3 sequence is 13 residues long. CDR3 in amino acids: CAGSRETGNIQYF. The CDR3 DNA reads TGTGCCGGCAGTCGGGAAACTGGAAACATTCAGTACTTC.

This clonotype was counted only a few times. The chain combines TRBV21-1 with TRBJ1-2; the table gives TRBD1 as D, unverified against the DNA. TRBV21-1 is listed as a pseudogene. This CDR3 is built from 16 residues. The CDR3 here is CASSSAGQGGTDGYTF. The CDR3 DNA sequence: TGTGCCAGCAGCTCGGCGGGGCAGGGGGGTACGGATGGCTACACCTTC.

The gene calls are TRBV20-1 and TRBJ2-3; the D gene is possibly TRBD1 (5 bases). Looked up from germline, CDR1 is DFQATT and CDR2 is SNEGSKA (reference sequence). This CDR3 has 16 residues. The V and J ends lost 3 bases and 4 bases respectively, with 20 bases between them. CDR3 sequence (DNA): TGCAGTGCTAGCCTGGCGAGTCAGGGTGGCGCAGATACGCAGTATTTT. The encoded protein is CSASLASQGGADTQYF.

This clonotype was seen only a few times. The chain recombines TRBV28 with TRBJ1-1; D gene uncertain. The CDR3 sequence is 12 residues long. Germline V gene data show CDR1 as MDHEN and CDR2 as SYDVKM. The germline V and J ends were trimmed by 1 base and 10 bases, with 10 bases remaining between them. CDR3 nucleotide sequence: TGTGCCAGCAGTTTATTCGGCGGACGAGCTTTCTTT. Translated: CASSLFGGRAFF. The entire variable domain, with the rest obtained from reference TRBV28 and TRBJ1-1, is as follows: DVKVTQSSRYLVKRTGEKVFLECVQDMDHENMFWYRQDPGLGLRLIYFSYDVKMKEKGDIPEGYSVSREKKERFSLILESASTNQTSMYLCASSLFGGRAFFGQGTRLTVV.